This passage covers 27 T cell receptor beta chains from one sample sequenced in a study of early T cells in non-severe SARS-CoV-2 infection. TCRdb independently ran MiXCR on the 5' RACE reads; one entry per CDR3 protein. The repertoire consists of tens of thousands of distinct CDR3 sequences, with around 13% occurring once and the leading ten covering 3.5% to 5%. The sample was whole blood. These receptors all stem from an adult who was a healthcare worker with PCR-confirmed SARS-CoV-2 infection or an uninfected control (not recorded which).

A few counts support this clonotype. The chain recombines TRBV4-1 with TRBJ2-3; TRBD2 matches 9 bases. Germline-derived CDR1 and CDR2 are MGHRA and YSYEKL. The CDR3 extends over 16 amino acids. V trimming: 1 base; J trimming: 4 bases; junction bases outside the gene matches: 6. CDR3 DNA: TGCGCCAGCAGCCAAGGACTAGCGGAGACCGCAGATACGCAGTATTTT. Protein product: CASSQGLAETADTQYF.

Of note for this clonotype: At one boundary the junction diverges from the germline segment, which might be a read error. The J gene is TRBJ2-1, the V gene TRBV6-6, with 10 bases matching TRBD2. CDR1 and CDR2 (germline): MNHNY, SVGAGI (reference sequence). This CDR3 is built from 12 residues. The CDR3 protein is CASTSGGHLSLF. The CDR3 DNA reads TGTGCCAGCACTAGCGGGGGCCACCTTTCCCTCTTC.

This clonotype was seen at least ten times. The V call is TRBV2, the J call TRBJ1-2, with 7 bases that match TRBD1. CDR1 and CDR2 (germline): SNHLY, FYNNEI. V was clipped by 6 bases and J by 8 bases; unmatched bases: 9. This CDR3 region has 13 residues. The DNA of the CDR3 is TGTGCCAGCAGGGCGACAGGGTCTATAGGCTACACCTTC. It codes for CASRATGSIGYTF.

This clonotype was observed at least ten times. CDR3 loop: CARGKHTEAFF. As DNA, the CDR3 is TGTGCCAGAGGGAAGCACACTGAAGCTTTCTTT. This rearrangement joins TRBV27 to TRBJ1-1; D remains ambiguous. Germline lookup yields CDR1 MNHEY and CDR2 SMNVEV (reference sequence). The V and J ends lost 9 bases and 3 bases respectively, with 8 bases between them. This CDR3 spans 11 amino acids.

The rearrangement links TRBV7-4 to TRBJ1-5; the match to TRBD1 covers 7 bases. Germline V gene sequence: CDR1 SGHVT, CDR2 SQSDAQ. With 7 bases clipped from V and 8 bases from J, the junction kept 8 bases outside the gene matches. CDR3 length: 13 amino acids. For the CDR3, the DNA is TGTGCCAGCAACATGACAGGGACGGAGCCCCAGCATTTT. This encodes CASNMTGTEPQHF.

The V gene is TRBV5-4, the J gene TRBJ1-1, with 9 bases lining up with TRBD1. V shed 3 bases and J 5 bases; nucleotides not matched to a gene: 5. Germline CDR1 reads SGHNT; CDR2 reads YYREEE (reference sequence). The CDR3 is made up of 14 amino acids. CDR3 DNA sequence: TGTGCCAGCAGCTCGACAGGGGGTGGGACTGAAGCTTTCTTT. It is translated as CASSSTGGGTEAFF.

This clonotype was seen a handful of times. The V and J genes are TRBV4-3 and TRBJ2-3, with 9 nucleotides matching TRBD1. CDR1 and CDR2 (germline): LGHNA, YSLEER. V trimming: 5 bases; J trimming: 5 bases; junction bases outside the gene matches: 5. The length of the CDR3 is 14 residues. The CDR3 region has the DNA TGCGCCAGCAGCATGGGACAGGGCAAAGATACGCAGTATTTT. Translating it yields CASSMGQGKDTQYF.

This clonotype was counted at least ten times. V and J are TRBV18 and TRBJ2-4, with 10 bases that match TRBD2. V lost 3 bases to trimming and J lost 1 base; unmatched junction nucleotides: 0. CDR1 KGHSH and CDR2 LQKENI come from the germline V gene. The CDR3 contains 15 residues. CDR3 amino acids: CASSPSGGAKNIQYF. The CDR3 DNA sequence: TGTGCCAGCTCACCTAGCGGGGGGGCCAAAAACATTCAGTACTTC.

This clonotype was picked up a small number of times. The chain links TRBV23-1 to TRBJ1-1; tentative D call: TRBD1 (6 bases). TRBV23-1 has ORF status, its function being uncertain. The CDR3 covers 14 residues. V lost 8 bases, J lost 1 base, and 14 bases lay in between. CDR3 loop: CASGGGAGNTEAFF. The CDR3 coding sequence is TGCGCCAGCGGTGGGGGGGCAGGGAACACTGAAGCTTTCTTT.

This clonotype was counted between two and nine times. A read error is possible here, since a much larger clone lies one base away. The J gene is TRBJ1-5, the V gene TRBV5-5; D not certain. From germline, CDR1 is SGHKS and CDR2 YYEKEE (reference sequence). V lost 4 bases to trimming and J lost 0 bases, with 14 bases between them. This CDR3 region has 16 residues. The CDR3 nucleotides are TGTGCCAGCAGCCATAAGACGGTGTATAGCAATCAGCCCCAGCATTTT. Translating it yields CASSHKTVYSNQPQHF. The whole variable domain, remainder taken from reference TRBV5-5 and TRBJ1-5, is DAGVTQSPTHLIKTRGQQVTLRCSPISGHKSVSWYQQVLGQGPQFIFQYYEKEERGRGNFPDRFSARQFPNYSSELNVNALLLGDSALYLCASSHKTVYSNQPQHFGDGTRLSIL.

This clonotype was observed many times. The V and J genes are TRBV6-5 and TRBJ2-7, with TRBD1 matching over 7 bases. The CDR3 covers 14 residues. The germline V gene encodes CDR1 MNHEY and CDR2 SVGAGI. The V and J ends lost 9 bases and 1 base, in that order; junction bases with no gene match: 9. CDR3 DNA: TGTGCCAGTCGTATCCGGGACAGTTCCTACGAGCAGTACTTC. Its protein product is CASRIRDSSYEQYF.

This clonotype has a handful of counts. The chain couples TRBV6-6 to TRBJ1-4; D is unclear. The V gene's germline CDR1 is MNHNY and CDR2 SVGAGI (reference sequence). V lost 0 bases to trimming and J lost 7 bases, with 12 bases between them. CDR3 length: 15 amino acids. The CDR3 region is CASSYSTGAGEKLFF. The CDR3 DNA sequence: TGTGCCAGCAGTTACTCTACGGGAGCAGGTGAAAAACTGTTTTTT.

This clonotype turned up a few times. The chain is built from TRBV7-9 and TRBJ1-5, with D uncertain. From germline, CDR1 is SEHNR and CDR2 FQNEAQ (reference sequence). Between the trimmed V and J ends, which lost 5 bases and 6 bases, there was a span of 8 bases. The CDR3 is made up of 12 amino acids. The CDR3 spells CASSPGTQPQHF. CDR3 nucleotide sequence: TGTGCCAGCAGCCCCGGTACTCAGCCCCAGCATTTT. Complete variable domain (other parts from reference TRBV7-9 and TRBJ1-5): DTGVSQNPRHKITKRGQNVTFRCDPISEHNRLYWYRQTLGQGPEFLTYFQNEAQLEKSRLLSDRFSAERPKGSFSTLEIQRTEQGDSAMYLCASSPGTQPQHFGDGTRLSIL.

The chain combines TRBV5-1 with TRBJ2-1; D ambiguous. Trimming pared 0 bases from V and 8 bases from J, leaving 6 bases between. The germline V gene has CDR1 SGHRS and CDR2 YFSETQ. The CDR3 consists of 12 residues. The CDR3 DNA follows: TGCGCCAGCAGCTTGGCGCGCGATGAGCAGTTCTTC. Encoded protein: CASSLARDEQFF. The variable domain in full, completed from reference TRBV5-1 and TRBJ2-1, reads KAGVTQTPRYLIKTRGQQVTLSCSPISGHRSVSWYQQTPGQGLQFLFEYFSETQRNKGNFPGRFSGRQFSNSRSEMNVSTLELGDSALYLCASSLARDEQFFGPGTRLTVL.

As for this clonotype: It may be a read error: a sequence one base away is much more abundant. This chain links TRBV6-4 with TRBJ1-1; D not certain. This CDR3 has 13 residues. Trimming cost V 6 bases and J 4 bases, with 12 bases left between them. Germline lookup yields CDR1 MRHNA and CDR2 SNTAGT. CDR3 in DNA: TGTGCCAGCAGGGCGGCGTGGGGCACTGAAGCTTTCTTT. Its translation: CASRAAWGTEAFF.

In its sample, this clonotype was seen a few times. The rearrangement links TRBV10-2 to TRBJ2-3; TRBD2 matches at 9 bases. V shed 0 bases and J 5 bases; nucleotides not matched to a gene: 9. This CDR3 is 17 amino acids long. Germline loops: CDR1 WSHSY, CDR2 SAAADI. The CDR3 DNA reads TGCGCCAGCAGTGAGTCGCGGCTAGCGGGGAATCAAGATACGCAGTATTTT. It yields the protein CASSESRLAGNQDTQYF.

V gene TRBV11-3 combines with J gene TRBJ2-1; 8 nucleotides align to TRBD2. CDR1 is SGHNT, CDR2 YENEEA, per germline. Unmatched junction bases numbered 9, after V lost 4 bases and J lost 7 bases. CDR3 length: 15 amino acids. CDR3 sequence: CASSSPTSEGNEQFF. The CDR3 DNA reads as TGTGCCAGCAGCTCCCCGACTAGCGAGGGGAATGAGCAGTTCTTC.

The sample holds many counts of this clonotype. The chain has TRBV5-1 and TRBJ2-7, with a possible D match to TRBD1 (6 bases). Germline CDR1 SGHRS, CDR2 YFSETQ. The CDR3 is made up of 14 amino acids. Trimming stripped 4 bases from V and 1 base from J, with 12 bases between. The chain's CDR3 is CASSTDSPSYEQYF. DNA for the CDR3: TGCGCCAGCAGCACGGACAGCCCGTCCTACGAGCAGTACTTC.

This clonotype has just a few counts. J is TRBJ1-4 and V is TRBV7-9, with 8 bases that match TRBD1. The CDR3 is 15 residues long. Per germline, CDR1 SEHNR and CDR2 FQNEAQ (reference sequence). V shed 5 bases, J shed 4 bases, and the junction held 6 bases outside the gene matches. CDR3 DNA: TGTGCCAGCAGCAGCAGACAGGGGAATAATGAAAAACTGTTTTTT. It specifies CASSSRQGNNEKLFF.

The rearrangement joins TRBV7-9 to TRBJ2-7; 10 bases map to TRBD2. With 3 bases clipped from V and 5 bases from J, the junction kept 10 bases outside the gene matches. The CDR3 consists of 16 residues. Germline V lookup: CDR1 SEHNR, CDR2 FQNEAQ (reference sequence). The CDR3, as DNA: TGTGCCAGCAGCTTGGGACTAGCGAAGCTCGACCACGAGCAGTACTTC. Protein product: CASSLGLAKLDHEQYF.

The rearrangement joins TRBV11-2 to TRBJ1-4, with unresolved D. V was cut by 6 bases and J by 2 bases, with 10 bases left in between. The CDR3 spans 14 residues. Germline lookup yields CDR1 SGHAT and CDR2 FQNNGV. CDR3 nucleotides: TGTGCCAGCAGGAGGTCGGTCACTAATGAAAAACTGTTTTTT. It is translated as CASRRSVTNEKLFF. Based on the CDR3 plus reference TRBV11-2 and TRBJ1-4, the full variable domain is EAGVAQSPRYKIIEKRQSVAFWCNPISGHATLYWYQQILGQGPKLLIQFQNNGVVDDSQLPKDRFSAERLKGVDSTLKIQPAKLEDSAVYLCASRRSVTNEKLFFGSGTQLSVL.

The chain employs TRBV20-1 and TRBJ2-1, with D unresolved. V lost 1 base, J lost 1 base, and 8 bases lay in between. The germline gives CDR1 DFQATT, CDR2 SNEGSKA (reference sequence). There are 14 residues in the CDR3. The CDR3 is CSARGLRSYNEQFF. CDR3 sequence (DNA): TGCAGTGCTAGAGGACTTCGTTCCTACAATGAGCAGTTCTTC.

This clonotype appeared many times. The chain joins TRBV20-1 to TRBJ1-5, with D maybe TRBD1 (5 bases). The CDR3 length is 15 residues. V was shortened by 0 bases and J by 0 bases, with 9 bases between the two germline ends. In germline, CDR1 is DFQATT, CDR2 SNEGSKA (reference sequence). DNA of the CDR3: TGCAGTGCTAGAGACAGGGTTAATAGCAATCAGCCCCAGCATTTT. It is translated as CSARDRVNSNQPQHF.

The CDR3 loop is CASTSGVHEQFF. For the CDR3, the DNA is TGTGCCAGTACCTCCGGGGTCCATGAGCAGTTCTTC. The V call is TRBV7-9, the J call TRBJ2-1, with TRBD2 as a possible D gene (5 bases). The V gene lost 9 bases and the J gene lost 8 bases, with 14 bases spanning the gap. The CDR3 is 12 amino acids. Germline loops: CDR1 SEHNR, CDR2 FQNEAQ (reference sequence).

The chain combines TRBV5-4 with TRBJ2-3, with D unclear. Germline CDR1 is SGHNT and CDR2 is YYREEE (reference sequence). V was shortened by 2 bases and J by 8 bases, with 12 bases between the two germline ends. The CDR3 is 13 amino acids. Here the CDR3 DNA reads TGTGCCAGCAGCTTAATGCGCCTCCCTACGCAGTATTTT. It yields the protein CASSLMRLPTQYF.

The V gene is TRBV7-2, the J gene TRBJ2-7; TRBD1 agrees at 8 bases. V lost 4 bases to trimming and J lost 6 bases; unmatched junction nucleotides: 5. Germline V gene data show CDR1 as SGHTA and CDR2 as FQGNSA. The CDR3 runs to 13 residues. CDR3 DNA sequence: TGTGCCAGCAGCTATGGCAGGGGGCTCGAGCAGTACTTC. Protein product: CASSYGRGLEQYF.

This clonotype was recorded many times. The J gene is TRBJ1-4, the V gene TRBV6-2 or TRBV6-3; 7 bases are shared with TRBD1. The CDR3 has 13 residues. Germline loops: CDR1 MNHEY, CDR2 SVGEGT. The ends lost 6 bases at V and 5 bases at J; junction bases unmatched: 3. In DNA, the CDR3 is TGTGCCAGCAGACGGGACAGAAATGAAAAACTGTTTTTT. This encodes CASRRDRNEKLFF.